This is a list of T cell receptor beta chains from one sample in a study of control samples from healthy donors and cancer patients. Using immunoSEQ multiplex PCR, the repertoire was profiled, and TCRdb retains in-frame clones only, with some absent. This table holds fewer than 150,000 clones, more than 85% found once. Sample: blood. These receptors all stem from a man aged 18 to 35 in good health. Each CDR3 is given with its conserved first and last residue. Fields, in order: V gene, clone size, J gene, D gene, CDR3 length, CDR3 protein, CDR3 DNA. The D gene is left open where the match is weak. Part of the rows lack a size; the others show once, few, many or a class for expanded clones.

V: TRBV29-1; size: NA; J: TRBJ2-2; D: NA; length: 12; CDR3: CSVVRYTGELFF; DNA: TGCAGCGTTGTTCGGTACACCGGGGAGCTGTTTTTT
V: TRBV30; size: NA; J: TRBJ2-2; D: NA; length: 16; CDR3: CAWSVLQDVLTGELFF; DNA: TGTGCCTGGAGTGTACTCCAGGACGTATTGACCGGGGAGCTGTTTTTT
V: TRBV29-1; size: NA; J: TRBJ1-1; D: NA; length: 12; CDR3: CSVGAANTEAFF; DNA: TGCAGCGTTGGGGCGGCGAACACTGAAGCTTTCTTT
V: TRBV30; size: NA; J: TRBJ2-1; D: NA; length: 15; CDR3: CAWSGTSKNDNEQFF; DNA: TGTGCCTGGAGTGGGACCTCCAAAAACGACAATGAGCAGTTCTTC
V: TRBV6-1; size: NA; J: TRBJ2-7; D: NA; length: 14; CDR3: CASSEAYRVHEQYF; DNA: TGTGCCAGCAGTGAAGCCTACAGGGTTCACGAGCAGTACTTC
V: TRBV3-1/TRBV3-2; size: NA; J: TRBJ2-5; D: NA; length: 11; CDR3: CASSLGETQYF; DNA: TGTGCCAGCAGTCTGGGAGAGACCCAGTACTTC
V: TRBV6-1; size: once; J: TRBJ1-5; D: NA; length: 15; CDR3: CASSEVPGSNQPQHF; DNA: TGTGCCAGCAGTGAAGTCCCAGGTAGCAATCAGCCCCAGCATTTT
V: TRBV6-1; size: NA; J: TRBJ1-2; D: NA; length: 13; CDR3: CASSESGRSAYTF; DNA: TGTGCCAGCAGTGAATCCGGGAGGAGCGCCTACACCTTC
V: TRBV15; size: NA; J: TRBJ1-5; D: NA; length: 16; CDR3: CATSIVGGGLGQPQHF; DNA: TGTGCCACCAGCATAGTGGGTGGGGGGCTCGGTCAGCCCCAGCATTTT
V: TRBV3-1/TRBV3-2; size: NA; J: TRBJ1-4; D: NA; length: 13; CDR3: CASSQGAGEKLFF; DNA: TGTGCCAGCAGCCAGGGGGCGGGTGAAAAACTGTTTTTT
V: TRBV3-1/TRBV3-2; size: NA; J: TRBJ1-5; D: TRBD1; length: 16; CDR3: CASSQGFDRGNQPQHF; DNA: TGTGCCAGCAGCCAAGGCTTCGACAGGGGCAATCAGCCCCAGCATTTT
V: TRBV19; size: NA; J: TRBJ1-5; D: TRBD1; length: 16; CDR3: CASTIGTGTFNQPQHF; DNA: TGTGCCAGTACCATCGGGACAGGGACCTTCAATCAGCCCCAGCATTTT
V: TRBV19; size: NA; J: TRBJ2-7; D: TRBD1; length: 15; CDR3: CASRITGTGPYEQYF; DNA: TGTGCCAGTAGAATTACAGGGACAGGACCCTACGAGCAGTACTTC